This T cell receptor (beta chain) was profiled in a study of shared clonotypes between healthy human individuals. Profiled with immunoSEQ multiplex PCR; TCRdb holds only in-frame clones, not every one. The sample yields approximately 620,000 clones, about 97% seen once. This CDR3 is built from 12 residues. Per germline, CDR1 LGHNT and CDR2 FRNRAP. Trimming took 2 bases from V and 8 from J, leaving 7 bases between them. The sample was naive CD4+ T cells sorted from blood. Sample subset: CD45RA+ positively selected. The origin of this receptor is a woman aged 25 to 39 in good health. The V gene is TRBV12-5, the J gene TRBJ2-1, with D hard to call. DNA of the CDR3: TGTGCTAGTGGTTTGAACTCCCATGAGCAGTTCTTC. This codes for CASGLNSHEQFF.